Listed below are T cell receptor beta chains from one sample, sequenced in a study of T-cell reconstitution after alpha-beta-depleted transplantation in children. MiXCR, run by TCRdb on the PCR reads, gives a single entry per CDR3 protein. Among nearly 350,000 distinct CDR3 sequences, roughly 15% were seen once, and the ten largest hold 35% to 50%. Material: PBMCs, mostly from graft donor cells, obtained 360 days after TCRalphabeta/CD19-depleted stem cell transplant. All receptors derive from a male patient under 10 years old who had a stem cell transplant for acute lymphoblastic leukemia, so the T cells may come from the graft donor. CDR3s include the opening cysteine and the closing phenylalanine or tryptophan. The D gene is left open where the match is weak. Clone size is not always given. Where it is, it says once, few, many or a class for expanded clones.

J | D | V | size | DNA | CDR3
TRBJ2-5 | NA | TRBV2 | many | TGTGCCAGCAGTGAAGGCCCTAATCTGGGGGAGACCCAGTACTTC | CASSEGPNLGETQYF
TRBJ2-7 | NA | TRBV5-1 | few | TGCGCCAGCAGCTTGCAAGCAGGGGCCGGCTACGAGCAGTACTTC | CASSLQAGAGYEQYF
TRBJ2-3 | TRBD2 | TRBV6-5 | many | TGTGCCAGCAGTTTGGGACTAGCGGGGGGTGCATATACGCAGTATTTT | CASSLGLAGGAYTQYF
TRBJ2-3 | TRBD2 | TRBV6-1 | many | TGTGCCAGCAGGGGCTCTAGCGGGAGCACAGATACGCAGTATTTT | CASRGSSGSTDTQYF
TRBJ2-3 | NA | TRBV29-1 | few | TGCAGCGTTGACCAAGAACAGATGCTCACAGATACGCAGTATTTT | CSVDQEQMLTDTQYF
TRBJ1-5 | TRBD1 | TRBV12-3/TRBV12-4 | few | TGTGCCAGCAGTCTCCAGACAGGGCGAGACTTCTATCAGCCCCAGCATTTT | CASSLQTGRDFYQPQHF
TRBJ1-2 | NA | TRBV29-1 | few | TGCAGCGTTGGATTATATGGCTACACCTTC | CSVGLYGYTF
TRBJ2-4 | TRBD1 | TRBV12-5 | few | TGTGCTAGTGGTCATGACAGGGTTAGGAACATTCAGTACTTC | CASGHDRVRNIQYF
TRBJ1-2 | NA | TRBV27 | NA | TGTGCCAGCAGTCCGGCCCAAAGGGGACGGACCCTCGATGGCTACACCTTC | CASSPAQRGRTLDGYTF
TRBJ2-5 | NA | TRBV6-2/TRBV6-3 | many | TGTGCCAGCAGTCCAGGGGAAGAGACCCAGTACTTC | CASSPGEETQYF
TRBJ2-7 | TRBD1 | TRBV29-1 | few | TGCAGCGTTGAAGGGACAGGGGTTCACGAGCAGTACTTC | CSVEGTGVHEQYF
TRBJ2-3 | NA | TRBV3-1 | NA | TGTGCCAGCAGCCAATGTCTGGGAGGTGCAGATACGCAGTATTTT | CASSQCLGGADTQYF
TRBJ2-3 | NA | TRBV9 | NA | TGTGCCAGCAGTGTGAGGGACAGCACAGATACGCAGTATTTT | CASSVRDSTDTQYF
TRBJ1-1 | NA | TRBV12-3/TRBV12-4 | many | TGTGCCAGCAGTTGGGGCTACAGCCGGGTAGACACTGAAGCTTTCTTT | CASSWGYSRVDTEAFF
TRBJ2-3 | TRBD2 | TRBV12-3/TRBV12-4 | NA | TGTGCCAGCAGTCCCGGACTAGCGGGGAGGACAGATACGCAGTATTTT | CASSPGLAGRTDTQYF
TRBJ2-6 | NA | TRBV2 | few | TGTGCCAGCAGACGGGTACGCTCTGGGGCCAACGTCCTGACTTTC | CASRRVRSGANVLTF
TRBJ2-3 | TRBD2 | TRBV28 | few | TGTGCCAGCAGTCCCTTCCCTCCCAGCGGGAGGGCAGATACGCAGTATTTT | CASSPFPPSGRADTQYF
TRBJ1-2 | TRBD1 | TRBV20-1 | NA | TGCAGTGCTCTCCGGGACAGGGGGCATGGCTACACCTTC | CSALRDRGHGYTF
TRBJ2-1 | TRBD2 | TRBV29-1 | NA | TGCAGCGTTCTAAATACCGGGACTAGCGGGAGGGGAGAGCAGTTCTTC | CSVLNTGTSGRGEQFF
TRBJ2-1 | NA | TRBV6-5 | NA | TGTGCCAGCAGCCCCGGGACGGTCTCCTACAATGAGCAGTTCTTC | CASSPGTVSYNEQFF
TRBJ2-7 | TRBD1 | TRBV27 | NA | TGTGCCAGCAGTTTATACAGGGGAGCTTACGAGCAGTACTTC | CASSLYRGAYEQYF
TRBJ2-5 | NA | TRBV12-5 | NA | TGTGCTAGTGGTTTGCCCCGTTGGCGAGGGGTTAGGGAGACCCAGTACTTC | CASGLPRWRGVRETQYF
TRBJ2-5 | NA | TRBV4-1 | NA | TGCGCCAGCAGCGGGGTGGGAGAGACCCAGTACTTC | CASSGVGETQYF
TRBJ2-1 | NA | TRBV6-4 | few | TGTGCCACCAGTAGGGAATCTTATTACAATGAGCAGTTCTTC | CATSRESYYNEQFF
TRBJ2-7 | TRBD2 | TRBV6-2/TRBV6-3 | NA | TGTGCCAGCAGTCAGCTAGCGGGAGGGCCCTCCTACGAGCAGTACTTC | CASSQLAGGPSYEQYF
TRBJ2-3 | TRBD1 | TRBV6-1 | few | TGTGCCAGCAGCTGGGACAGACGCACAGATACGCAGTATTTT | CASSWDRRTDTQYF
TRBJ2-3 | TRBD2 | TRBV12-3/TRBV12-4 | few | TGTGCCAGCAGTTTCCGGCTAGCGGGCCTTTCCACAGATACGCAGTATTTT | CASSFRLAGLSTDTQYF
TRBJ2-1 | TRBD2 | TRBV5-1 | NA | TGCGCCAGCAGCTTGCGGGCTAGCGGGAGTTTAAATGAGCAGTTCTTC | CASSLRASGSLNEQFF
TRBJ2-7 | NA | TRBV20-1 | few | TGCAGTGCTAGAGAGGGGCAGGGGGGGAACGAGCAGTACTTC | CSAREGQGGNEQYF
TRBJ2-1 | NA | TRBV4-3 | many | TGCGCCAGCAGCCAAGATCCCCCATCAAACTCCTACAATGAGCAGTTCTTC | CASSQDPPSNSYNEQFF
TRBJ2-1 | NA | TRBV28 | few | TGTGCCAGCAGTTTAGAGTGGGCTAGCCCTCCACTTAATGAGCAGTTCTTC | CASSLEWASPPLNEQFF
TRBJ2-1 | NA | TRBV5-1 | many | TGCGCCAGCAGCTTGGAAGACTACTACAATGAGCAGTTCTTC | CASSLEDYYNEQFF
TRBJ2-1 | NA | TRBV5-1 | NA | TGCGCCAGCAGCTCCCGGACAGAAAATTACAGGGAGCAGTTCTTC | CASSSRTENYREQFF
TRBJ2-6 | NA | TRBV5-1 | NA | TGCGCCAGCAGCTTGAGTTTGTCTGGGGCCAACGTCCTGACTTTC | CASSLSLSGANVLTF
TRBJ2-5 | TRBD2 | TRBV9 | NA | TGTGCCAGCAGCCTTAAGGGACTAGCTCCCTACTACCAAGAGACCCAGTACTTC | CASSLKGLAPYYQETQYF
TRBJ1-3 | TRBD1 | TRBV20-1 | few | TGCAGAGGTTTCGAGGGGGCCTCTGGAAACACCATATATTTT | CRGFEGASGNTIYF
TRBJ2-5 | NA | TRBV15 | few | TGTGCCACCAGCAGAGAAATAGCGGAGGTCGAGACCCAGTACTTC | CATSREIAEVETQYF
TRBJ2-2 | NA | TRBV12-3/TRBV12-4 | few | TGTGCCAGCAGTCAACAGGGTTGGACCGGGGAGCTGTTTTTT | CASSQQGWTGELFF
TRBJ2-7 | NA | TRBV2 | NA | TGTGCCAGCAGTAAAAGGTCCCACGAGCAGTACTTC | CASSKRSHEQYF
TRBJ2-3 | NA | TRBV9 | few | TGTGCCACCTCTCGGGACCCAACCTCCACAGATACGCAGTATTTT | CATSRDPTSTDTQYF